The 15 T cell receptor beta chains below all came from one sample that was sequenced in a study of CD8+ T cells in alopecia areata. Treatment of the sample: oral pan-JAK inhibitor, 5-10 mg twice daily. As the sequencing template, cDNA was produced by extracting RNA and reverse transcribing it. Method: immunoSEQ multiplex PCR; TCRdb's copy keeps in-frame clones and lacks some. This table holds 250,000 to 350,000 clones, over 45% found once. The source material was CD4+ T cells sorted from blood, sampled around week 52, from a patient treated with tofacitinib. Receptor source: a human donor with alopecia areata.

The CDR3 DNA follows: TGTGCCAGCAGCTTACGGCAGCCCTATGGCTACACCTTC. Translation gives CASSLRQPYGYTF. J is TRBJ1-2 and V is TRBV7-2, with unresolved D. Germline assignment: CDR1 SGHTA and CDR2 FQGNSA. The CDR3 has 13 amino acids. V gave up 2 bases and J gave up 4 bases, with 8 bases separating them.

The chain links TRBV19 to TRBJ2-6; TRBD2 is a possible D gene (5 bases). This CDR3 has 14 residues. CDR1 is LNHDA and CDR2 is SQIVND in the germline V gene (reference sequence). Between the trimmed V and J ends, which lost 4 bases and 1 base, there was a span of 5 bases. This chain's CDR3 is CASSKRSGANVLTF. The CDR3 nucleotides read TGTGCCAGTAGTAAGCGGTCTGGGGCCAACGTCCTGACTTTC.

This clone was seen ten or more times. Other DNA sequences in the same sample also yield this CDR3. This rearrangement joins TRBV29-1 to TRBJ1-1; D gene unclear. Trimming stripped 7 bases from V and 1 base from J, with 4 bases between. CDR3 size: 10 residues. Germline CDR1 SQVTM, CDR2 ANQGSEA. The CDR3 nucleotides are TGCAGCGGACAGAACACTGAAGCTTTCTTT. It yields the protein CSGQNTEAFF. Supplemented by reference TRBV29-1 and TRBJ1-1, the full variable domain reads SAVISQKPSRDICQRGTSLTIQCQVDSQVTMMFWYRQQPGQSLTLIATANQGSEATYESGFVIDKFPISRPNLTFSTLTVSNMSPEDSSIYLCSGQNTEAFFGQGTRLTVV.

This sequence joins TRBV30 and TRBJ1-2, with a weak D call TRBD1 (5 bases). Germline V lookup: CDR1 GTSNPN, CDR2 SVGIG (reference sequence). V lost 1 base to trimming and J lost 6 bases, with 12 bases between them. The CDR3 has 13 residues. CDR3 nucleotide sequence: TGTGCCTGGAGTGCCGGGGGGACCCATGGCTACACCTTC. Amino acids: CAWSAGGTHGYTF.

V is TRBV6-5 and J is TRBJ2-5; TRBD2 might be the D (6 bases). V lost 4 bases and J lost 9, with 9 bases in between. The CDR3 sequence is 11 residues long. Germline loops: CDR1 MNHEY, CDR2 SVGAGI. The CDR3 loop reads CASSFGGAQYF. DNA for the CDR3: TGTGCCAGCAGTTTCGGAGGGGCCCAGTACTTC.

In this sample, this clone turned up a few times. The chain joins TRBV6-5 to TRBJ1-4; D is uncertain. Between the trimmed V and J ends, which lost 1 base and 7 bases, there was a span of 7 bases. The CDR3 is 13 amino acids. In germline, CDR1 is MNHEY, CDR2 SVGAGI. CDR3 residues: CASSYWWAEKLFF. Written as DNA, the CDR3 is TGTGCCAGCAGTTACTGGTGGGCTGAAAAACTGTTTTTT.

The CDR3 DNA follows: TGCAGCGTTGAAGAGGTCCTTGGGGACGGGAATGGCTACACCTTC. Translating it yields CSVEEVLGDGNGYTF. The chain joins TRBV29-1 to TRBJ1-2; D possibly corresponds to TRBD1 (5 bases). V lost 0 bases to trimming and J lost 6 bases, with 17 bases between them. CDR3 length equals 15 residues. CDR1 is SQVTM, CDR2 ANQGSEA, per germline.

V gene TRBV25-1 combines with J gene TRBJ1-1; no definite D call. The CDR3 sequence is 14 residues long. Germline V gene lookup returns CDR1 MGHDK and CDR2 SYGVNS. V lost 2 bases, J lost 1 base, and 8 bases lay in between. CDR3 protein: CASSEDRQNTEAFF. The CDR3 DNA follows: TGTGCCAGCAGTGAAGACCGGCAGAACACTGAAGCTTTCTTT.

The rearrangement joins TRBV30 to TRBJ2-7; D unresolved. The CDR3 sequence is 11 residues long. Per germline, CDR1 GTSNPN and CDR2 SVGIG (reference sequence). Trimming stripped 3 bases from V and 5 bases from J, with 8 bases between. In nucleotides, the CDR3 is TGTGCCTGGAGATCGGACGACGAGCAGTACTTC. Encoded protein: CAWRSDDEQYF.

The CDR3, as DNA: TGTGCCTGGAAGGTGTCGCACAATGAGCAGTTCTTC. This encodes CAWKVSHNEQFF. This sequence joins TRBV30 and TRBJ2-1; D is unresolved. Trimming stripped 4 bases from V and 5 bases from J, with 9 bases between. In germline, CDR1 is GTSNPN, CDR2 SVGIG (reference sequence). The CDR3 spans 12 residues.

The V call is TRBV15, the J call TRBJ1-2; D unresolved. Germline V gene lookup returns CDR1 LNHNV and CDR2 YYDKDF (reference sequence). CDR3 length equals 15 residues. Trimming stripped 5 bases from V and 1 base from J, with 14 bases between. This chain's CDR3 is CATSSHGPSNYGYTF. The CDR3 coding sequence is TGTGCCACCAGCTCCCACGGACCGAGTAACTATGGCTACACCTTC.

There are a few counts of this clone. CDR3 sequence (DNA): TGTGCCAGCAGTTACTCCCCAGGAGGGCCCAACGTCCTGACTTTC. This gives the protein CASSYSPGGPNVLTF. The chain joins TRBV6-5 to TRBJ2-6, with TRBD2 as a possible D gene (6 bases). The germline V gene encodes CDR1 MNHEY and CDR2 SVGAGI. V lost 0 bases and J lost 8, with 11 bases in between. This CDR3 spans 15 amino acids.

CDR3 residues: CASSSFGRGSGETQYF. The CDR3 DNA reads as TGTGCCAGCAGCTCCTTCGGGCGGGGGAGCGGTGAGACCCAGTACTTC. V gene TRBV5-4 combines with J gene TRBJ2-5; 7 nucleotides line up with TRBD2. V was pared by 3 bases and J by 5 bases, with 13 bases of the junction left unmatched. Germline V gene sequence: CDR1 SGHNT, CDR2 YYREEE (reference sequence). The CDR3 has 16 residues.

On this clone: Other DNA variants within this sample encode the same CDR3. CDR3 sequence reads: CASSIGGQETQYF. The DNA of the CDR3 is TGTGCCAGTAGTATCGGGGGCCAGGAGACCCAGTACTTC. The rearrangement joins TRBV19 to TRBJ2-5, with D possibly being TRBD1 or TRBD2 (6 bases each). Trimming took 3 bases from V and 5 from J, leaving 10 bases between them. This CDR3 is built from 13 residues. The germline CDR1 and CDR2 sequences are LNHDA and SQIVND (reference sequence). Full variable domain (rest looked up from reference TRBV19 and TRBJ2-5): DGGITQSPKYLFRKEGQNVTLSCEQNLNHDAMYWYRQDPGQGLRLIYYSQIVNDFQKGDIAEGYSVSREKKESFPLTVTSAQKNPTAFYLCASSIGGQETQYFGPGTRLLVL.

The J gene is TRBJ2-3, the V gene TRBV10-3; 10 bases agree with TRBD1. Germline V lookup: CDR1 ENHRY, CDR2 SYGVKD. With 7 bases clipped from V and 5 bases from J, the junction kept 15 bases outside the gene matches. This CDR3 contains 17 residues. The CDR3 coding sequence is TGTGCCATCACTCCTACCCCGGGACAGGGGCTCCAAGATACGCAGTATTTT. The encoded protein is CAITPTPGQGLQDTQYF.